Following are 17 T cell receptor beta chains from one sample sequenced in a study of OX40 agonist ivuxolimab in advanced cancers. Measured with immunoSEQ multiplex PCR; TCRdb has only the in-frame clones, and not every one. The sample has more than 80,000 clones, around 88% seen once; the top ten hold less than 1.5%. The material sequenced was CD4+ or CD8+ T cells sorted from blood, taken in a trial of the OX40 agonist ivuxolimab. The receptors stem from an adult with an advanced solid tumor such as melanoma, head and neck, liver or kidney cancer.

The chain recombines TRBV2 with TRBJ1-3; 9 nucleotides line up with TRBD1. The ends lost 6 bases at V and 2 bases at J; junction bases unmatched: 2. Germline CDR1 is SNHLY and CDR2 is FYNNEI. This CDR3 has 14 amino acids. The CDR3 nucleotides are TGTGCCAGCAGAGGGGACAGGGCTGGAAACACCATATATTTT. This sequence encodes CASRGDRAGNTIYF.

V gene TRBV30 combines with J gene TRBJ2-3; 9 nucleotides line up with TRBD2. Germline V gene sequence: CDR1 GTSNPN, CDR2 SVGIG (reference sequence). This CDR3 comprises 14 residues. V shed 3 bases and J 6 bases; nucleotides not matched to a gene: 7. Here the CDR3 reads CAWRLAGPRDTQYF. The CDR3 nucleotides read TGTGCCTGGAGACTAGCGGGCCCCCGCGATACGCAGTATTTT. The complete variable domain, with remaining parts taken from reference TRBV30 and TRBJ2-3, reads SQTIHQWPATLVQPVGSPLSLECTVEGTSNPNLYWYRQAAGRGLQLLFYSVGIGQISSEVPQNLSASRPQDRQFILSSKKLLLSDSGFYLCAWRLAGPRDTQYFGPGTRLTVL.

This clone showed up just a few times. The gene calls are TRBV7-3 and TRBJ2-1; D is perhaps TRBD2 (5 bases). This CDR3 is 14 amino acids long. Per germline, CDR1 SGHTA and CDR2 FQGTGA. The V end was cut by 2 bases, the J end by 2 bases, with 7 bases between. In DNA, the CDR3 is TGTGCCAGCAGCTTATCCGGGACCTACAATGAGCAGTTCTTC. This translates into CASSLSGTYNEQFF.

The chain couples TRBV6-6 to TRBJ2-7; the D gene is possibly TRBD1 (6 bases). CDR3 length: 15 residues. Germline assignment: CDR1 MNHNY and CDR2 SVGAGI (reference sequence). Trimming pared 3 bases from V and 2 bases from J, leaving 14 bases between. This chain's CDR3 is CASSYSSDSAYEQYF. DNA for the CDR3: TGTGCCAGCAGTTATTCCTCGGACAGCGCCTACGAGCAGTACTTC.

The chain links TRBV30 to TRBJ2-2; 8 nucleotides align to TRBD2. CDR1 GTSNPN and CDR2 SVGIG come from the germline V gene (reference sequence). CDR3 length: 13 residues. V was pared by 7 bases and J by 4 bases, with 5 bases of the junction left unmatched. The CDR3: CALSGRSTGELFF. The CDR3 DNA sequence: TGTGCCTTGAGCGGGAGAAGCACCGGGGAGCTGTTTTTT.

The chain has TRBV6-6 and TRBJ1-2, with D uncertain. V lost 0 bases and J 6 bases, leaving 11 bases between the germline ends. The CDR3 is 14 residues long. The germline V gene has CDR1 MNHNY and CDR2 SVGAGI (reference sequence). In DNA form, the CDR3 reads TGTGCCAGCAGTTACTCAGCTGGGGAAGATGGCTACACCTTC. It codes for CASSYSAGEDGYTF.

The J gene is TRBJ1-1, the V gene TRBV7-2; D possibly corresponds to TRBD1 (5 bases). Germline V gene lookup returns CDR1 SGHTA and CDR2 FQGNSA. Trimming shortened V by 5 bases and J by 0 bases, and 10 bases separated the two germline ends. This CDR3 spans 14 amino acids. The CDR3 protein is CASSPGGVNTEAFF. The CDR3 bases are TGTGCCAGCAGCCCCGGAGGGGTGAACACTGAAGCTTTCTTT.

V is TRBV19 and J is TRBJ1-5; 8 positions agree with TRBD1. The trim removed 3 bases at V and 6 bases at J, leaving 1 base unmatched. Germline-derived CDR1 and CDR2 are LNHDA and SQIVND (reference sequence). The CDR3 spans 13 residues. Written as DNA, the CDR3 is TGTGCCAGTAGTATCGGACAGGGTCAGCCCCAGCATTTT. The encoded protein is CASSIGQGQPQHF. Full variable domain (rest looked up from reference TRBV19 and TRBJ1-5): DGGITQSPKYLFRKEGQNVTLSCEQNLNHDAMYWYRQDPGQGLRLIYYSQIVNDFQKGDIAEGYSVSREKKESFPLTVTSAQKNPTAFYLCASSIGQGQPQHFGDGTRLSIL.

This chain connects TRBV9 to TRBJ2-7, with TRBD2 identical over 8 bases. The ends lost 0 bases at V and 2 bases at J; junction bases unmatched: 4. This CDR3 has 15 amino acids. Germline V gene lookup returns CDR1 SGDLS and CDR2 YYNGEE. CDR3 coding DNA: TGTGCCAGCAGCGTAGGTAGCGGGAAAACCTACGAGCAGTACTTC. This translates into CASSVGSGKTYEQYF.

The chain couples TRBV19 to TRBJ2-1, with TRBD2 identical over 10 bases. CDR3 length: 17 residues. The trim removed 5 bases at V and 9 bases at J, leaving 16 bases unmatched. Looked up from germline, CDR1 is LNHDA and CDR2 is SQIVND (reference sequence). The CDR3: CASSPRVVAGGWGEQFF. As DNA, the CDR3 is TGTGCCAGTAGTCCCCGGGTAGTAGCGGGAGGCTGGGGTGAGCAGTTCTTC.

The J gene is TRBJ1-1, the V gene TRBV6-8, with a possible D match to TRBD1 (6 bases). Germline V gene lookup returns CDR1 MNHGY and CDR2 SAAAGT. V lost 11 bases and J lost 3, with 22 bases in between. The CDR3 totals 15 residues. The CDR3 bases are TGTGCCGCCCCGGGGGGGGGCGCAGGGGACACTGAAGCTTTCTTT. This sequence encodes CAAPGGGAGDTEAFF.

This clone qualifies as medium-sized. The sample has other DNA sequences that encode this CDR3 too. The chain links TRBV5-4 to TRBJ2-4; weak D call: TRBD1 (6 bases). The CDR3 covers 16 residues. Germline V gene sequence: CDR1 SGHNT, CDR2 YYREEE (reference sequence). The V gene lost 4 bases and the J gene lost 1 base, with 15 bases spanning the gap. CDR3 sequence: CASSKNRVGAKNIQYF. CDR3 in DNA: TGTGCCAGCAGCAAGAACAGGGTCGGGGCCAAAAACATTCAGTACTTC.

The chain links TRBV7-9 to TRBJ2-1; D may be TRBD2 (7 bases). Germline V gene data show CDR1 as SEHNR and CDR2 as FQNEAQ (reference sequence). V was cut by 2 bases and J by 4 bases, with 15 bases left in between. The CDR3 consists of 16 residues. CDR3 region: CASSLSGGGHYNEQFF. CDR3 DNA sequence: TGTGCCAGCAGCTTATCGGGCGGGGGCCATTACAATGAGCAGTTCTTC.

V gene TRBV4-2 combines with J gene TRBJ2-3; 14 bases agree with TRBD2. This CDR3 spans 15 amino acids. Germline loops: CDR1 LGHNA, CDR2 YNFKEQ. Trimming took 2 bases from V and 11 from J; bases not matched to a gene: 6. CDR3 protein: CASSQTGTSGGRQYF. The CDR3 coding sequence is TGTGCCAGCAGCCAAACCGGGACTAGCGGGGGAAGGCAGTATTTT.

The rearrangement links TRBV5-1 to TRBJ1-1; 10 bases line up with TRBD1. Germline V lookup: CDR1 SGHRS, CDR2 YFSETQ. The V gene end was trimmed by 4 bases and the J gene end by 2 bases; junction bases not matched to a gene: 5. The CDR3 spans 15 residues. CDR3 DNA sequence: TGCGCCAGCAGCCCGCGGACAGGGGGAAACACTGAAGCTTTCTTT. It encodes CASSPRTGGNTEAFF.

This clone turned up a few times. The genes are TRBV2 and TRBJ1-5; 9 nucleotides match TRBD1. V shed 7 bases and J 4 bases; nucleotides not matched to a gene: 8. CDR1 is SNHLY, CDR2 FYNNEI, per germline. CDR3 length equals 15 residues. The CDR3 sequence: CASKKEQGANQPQHF. CDR3 nucleotides: TGTGCCAGCAAGAAGGAACAGGGGGCAAATCAGCCCCAGCATTTT.

This chain uses TRBV4-3 with TRBJ1-2, with D possibly being TRBD1 (5 bases). This CDR3 is built from 15 residues. The germline V and J ends were trimmed by 0 bases and 6 bases, with 14 bases remaining between them. CDR1 and CDR2 from the germline V gene are LGHNA and YSLEER. The CDR3: CASSQDRIGADGYTF. CDR3 in DNA: TGCGCCAGCAGCCAAGATAGAATAGGGGCGGATGGCTACACCTTC.